This record concerns one T cell receptor (beta chain) sequence. Antigen: not known. A single record per CDR3 protein comes from TCRdb applying MiXCR to the reads. The sample shows approximately 770,000 distinct CDR3 sequences, 25% to 30% of them seen only once. The sample belongs to a study of T cell repertoires in cytomegalovirus infection. Study-wide background: CMV epitopes that were recently identified and HLA-C-restricted were used alongside well-studied HLA-B-restricted ones. Overall study results and limits: The ex vivo response showed dominance by HLA-C-restricted CMV-specific TCR beta clonotypes.

The CDR3 covers 16 residues. Trimming took 4 bases from V and 2 from J, leaving 16 bases between them. CDR1 is SEHNR, CDR2 FQNEAQ, per germline (reference sequence). Sequenced material: cultured CD8+ T cells from PBMCs, taken from culture after CMV antigen stimulation. The sequence derives from a human donor in good health (CMV status not recorded). Some clones in this sample may be carry-over from other donors' samples. V usage is TRBV7-9 and J usage is TRBJ2-3; D tentatively fits TRBD1 or TRBD2 (7 bases each). As DNA, the CDR3 is TGTGCCAGCAGCTGGCACAGGGGAGGGACCACAGATACGCAGTATTTT. As protein: CASSWHRGGTTDTQYF.